This T cell receptor beta chain was sequenced for a study of blood T cell repertoires in COVID-19. Study context: Acute and convalescent COVID-19 samples came from the United States, Italy and Spain. From T cells, B-cell-depleted T cells, or PBMCs came the material, which was cDNA or gDNA.

Authors' analysis steps: Using reference gene primer amplification, nucleated cell counts were estimated. The data were produced by immunoSEQ multiplex PCR, yet TCRdb's version contains in-frame clones alone and is incomplete. That table gives V, J and clone size, and the DNA gave D and trimming. This sample has fewer than 200,000 clones, with over 60% found just once. There are 18 residues in the CDR3. Trimming removed 1 base from V and 0 bases from J; junction bases left unmatched: 5. CDR1 and CDR2 (germline): LGHDT, YNNKEL (reference sequence). This clone was recorded a few times. The chain has TRBV3-1 (or the pseudogene TRBV3-2) and TRBJ2-2, with 10 bases lining up with TRBD2. Sequencing input: peripheral blood. The TCR comes from a woman aged 70-85 years with acute or convalescent COVID-19. CDR3 bases: TGTGCCAGCAGCCAAGGCCTACTAGCGGGAACGAACACCGGGGAGCTGTTTTTT. Translation: CASSQGLLAGTNTGELFF.